This T cell receptor beta chain was sequenced during a study of blood T cells in healthy people across ages. A second PCR, run for roughly 7 to 12 cycles, used a sample-barcoded 5' primer plus a J-beta primer mix. TCRdb analysed the 5' RACE reads with MiXCR anew, one entry per CDR3 protein. This repertoire shows more than 650,000 distinct CDR3 sequences, 40% to 65% found once; its top ten account for approximately 41%. With 1 base removed from V and 14 bases from J, the gap between germline ends came to 34 bases. Germline loops: CDR1 SGHAT, CDR2 FQNNGV. This CDR3 spans 19 amino acids. This sequence was found in a man aged 80 or over in good health. The chain employs TRBV11-2 and TRBJ2-3, with D possibly matching TRBD2 (7 bases). The sequencing input was blood. The CDR3 region is CASSLVRRRAAGGHRYAYF. The CDR3 DNA sequence: TGTGCCAGCAGCTTAGTTCGGAGGCGGGCTGCCGGGGGGCACAGATACGCGTATTTT. The whole variable domain, remainder taken from reference TRBV11-2 and TRBJ2-3, is EAGVAQSPRYKIIEKRQSVAFWCNPISGHATLYWYQQILGQGPKLLIQFQNNGVVDDSQLPKDRFSAERLKGVDSTLKIQPAKLEDSAVYLCASSLVRRRAAGGHRYAYFGPGTRLTVL.